This is a list of T cell receptor beta chains from one sample in a study of T cells after yellow fever vaccination. TCRdb passed the 5' RACE reads through MiXCR, listing each CDR3 protein once. Counted here are just under 600,000 distinct CDR3 sequences, roughly 13% occurring once; the ten biggest clones make up around 15%. The sequences come from PBMCs, collected on the day of the yellow fever booster vaccination. The receptors come from a man between 25 and 39 years old who received the YFV17D yellow fever vaccine. The conserved cysteine and the conserved F or W are not part of the CDR3 here. Each record gives: V gene, clone size, J gene, CDR3 protein. A clone size is listed for some rows: how often the clone was seen (once, few, many), or a class if it is expanded.

V gene: TRBV20-1
clone size: .
J gene: TRBJ2-5
CDR3 protein: SVKQGRQETQY

V gene: TRBV28
clone size: .
J gene: TRBJ2-1
CDR3 protein: ASSLEAGKGQF

V gene: TRBV4-3
clone size: .
J gene: TRBJ2-1
CDR3 protein: ASSQENNRVNEQF

V gene: TRBV7-2
clone size: few
J gene: TRBJ2-2
CDR3 protein: ASRRGREGRSGELF

V gene: TRBV28
clone size: few
J gene: TRBJ2-7
CDR3 protein: ASSSHSSYEQY

V gene: TRBV20-1
clone size: .
J gene: TRBJ2-3
CDR3 protein: SATFMGPDTQY

V gene: TRBV5-1
clone size: .
J gene: TRBJ2-4
CDR3 protein: ASSPGHRSRAKNIQY

V gene: TRBV10-3
clone size: few
J gene: TRBJ2-7
CDR3 protein: AISGEARRSYEQY

V gene: TRBV28
clone size: few
J gene: TRBJ2-3
CDR3 protein: ASSLPGLASTDTQY

V gene: TRBV5-4
clone size: .
J gene: TRBJ2-1
CDR3 protein: ASSPGPRAWDEQF

V gene: TRBV7-2
clone size: few
J gene: TRBJ2-4
CDR3 protein: ASSPRGVLQY

V gene: TRBV20-1
clone size: .
J gene: TRBJ1-6
CDR3 protein: SAKDSPGHSPLH

V gene: TRBV5-1
clone size: few
J gene: TRBJ1-1
CDR3 protein: ASRTENTEAF

V gene: TRBV7-9
clone size: few
J gene: TRBJ2-1
CDR3 protein: ASSRGVGAYNEQF

V gene: TRBV20-1
clone size: few
J gene: TRBJ2-1
CDR3 protein: SAGGLTNNEQF

V gene: TRBV7-2
clone size: many
J gene: TRBJ1-4
CDR3 protein: ASSSGQRSEKLF

V gene: TRBV7-9
clone size: .
J gene: TRBJ2-5
CDR3 protein: ASSLAGVLGETQY

V gene: TRBV7-2
clone size: few
J gene: TRBJ2-3
CDR3 protein: ASSTRTSPIRTDTQY

V gene: TRBV5-1
clone size: .
J gene: TRBJ1-2
CDR3 protein: ASSLSDSDGYT

V gene: TRBV7-2
clone size: .
J gene: TRBJ2-7
CDR3 protein: ASSLSSSGGDPYEQY

V gene: TRBV20-1
clone size: .
J gene: TRBJ2-1
CDR3 protein: SAREFRGVREQF

V gene: TRBV18
clone size: .
J gene: TRBJ2-5
CDR3 protein: ASSPLMVGAEETQY

V gene: TRBV28
clone size: .
J gene: TRBJ2-2
CDR3 protein: ASRKTGGTGELF

V gene: TRBV12-3/TRBV12-4
clone size: .
J gene: TRBJ1-2
CDR3 protein: ASSLGWGNGYT

V gene: TRBV6-5
clone size: once
J gene: TRBJ2-1
CDR3 protein: ASSYFGSSYNEQF

V gene: TRBV6-9
clone size: few
J gene: TRBJ2-4
CDR3 protein: ASSLGQLENIQY

V gene: TRBV7-2
clone size: few
J gene: TRBJ2-5
CDR3 protein: ASSPSQSETQY

V gene: TRBV6-2/TRBV6-3
clone size: .
J gene: TRBJ2-3
CDR3 protein: ASSRLLAGGQDTQY

V gene: TRBV25-1
clone size: few
J gene: TRBJ1-4
CDR3 protein: ASSDDLGADEKLF

V gene: TRBV3-1
clone size: .
J gene: TRBJ1-2
CDR3 protein: ASSQEEGERGNEGT

V gene: TRBV18
clone size: few
J gene: TRBJ2-7
CDR3 protein: ASSPTERGNEQY

V gene: TRBV7-2
clone size: few
J gene: TRBJ1-2
CDR3 protein: ASTGTGAYGYT

V gene: TRBV15
clone size: .
J gene: TRBJ1-1
CDR3 protein: ATSRDPGAAF

V gene: TRBV7-2
clone size: .
J gene: TRBJ2-7
CDR3 protein: ASSSGQGFSYEQY

V gene: TRBV12-3/TRBV12-4
clone size: few
J gene: TRBJ2-1
CDR3 protein: ASSLGTSGGPYNEQF

V gene: TRBV10-3
clone size: few
J gene: TRBJ1-2
CDR3 protein: AIRRKVAANHGYT

V gene: TRBV19
clone size: few
J gene: TRBJ2-6
CDR3 protein: ASSTASGANVLT

V gene: TRBV20-1
clone size: .
J gene: TRBJ1-6
CDR3 protein: SARVRRDMGNSPLH

V gene: TRBV4-3
clone size: .
J gene: TRBJ1-2
CDR3 protein: ASSQEDYGYT

V gene: TRBV27
clone size: few
J gene: TRBJ2-7
CDR3 protein: ASSRGQGYQQY

V gene: TRBV20-1
clone size: few
J gene: TRBJ2-2
CDR3 protein: SVLIAPAGGPPNTGELF

V gene: TRBV29-1
clone size: few
J gene: TRBJ2-3
CDR3 protein: SVAPGTSSTDTQY

V gene: TRBV7-3
clone size: few
J gene: TRBJ2-3
CDR3 protein: ASSLEVTDTQY

V gene: TRBV5-1
clone size: .
J gene: TRBJ2-7
CDR3 protein: ASSLMLAGGEQY

V gene: TRBV18
clone size: few
J gene: TRBJ2-7
CDR3 protein: ASSYGLAGAGEQY

V gene: TRBV7-9
clone size: few
J gene: TRBJ2-1
CDR3 protein: ASSFEGGEQF

V gene: TRBV15
clone size: .
J gene: TRBJ2-5
CDR3 protein: ATSRAGTSVEETQY

V gene: TRBV29-1
clone size: many
J gene: TRBJ2-7
CDR3 protein: SVEDPASYEQY